The entry below gives a single T cell receptor beta chain sequence along with its context. Antigen unknown. UMI-labeled TRB cDNA libraries were prepared by 5' RACE. TCRdb re-called the 5' RACE reads and gives one entry per CDR3 protein, without DNA. Reported are 69,000 or so distinct CDR3 sequences; the ten largest clones contain approximately 1.5%. The CDR3 length is 13 residues. This record belongs to a study of CXCR3-negative and CXCR3-positive naive CD8 T cells. General observations from the study: Much lower diversity was found in memory CD8+ cells, while both naive subsets had comparably high diversity. Researchers report CXCR3 expression partially decreased after cryopreservation, with fresh PBMCs used in most assays.

Every CD8+ subset sample held a few hundred thousand flow-sorted cells, done in triplicate. By phenotype, naive CD8+ T cells were CD45RO-CCR7+CD27+CD95-. This TCR was recovered from a human donor in good health. Some clones in this sample may be carry-over from other donors' samples. The gene calls are TRBV12-3 or TRBV12-4 and TRBJ2-3. Sample: naive CXCR3- CD8+ T cells from blood. Subset indicated: CD45RO-CCR7+CD27+CD95- naive CD8+ T cells lacking CXCR3 (TNR3-). This CDR3 is CASSPQSWDTQYF.